The 21 T cell receptor beta chains presented below share a single source sample, sequenced in a study of OX40 agonist ivuxolimab in advanced cancers. Sequencing used immunoSEQ multiplex PCR; TCRdb keeps in-frame clones, though not all of them. Of roughly 64,000 clones listed, roughly 80% are singletons. The specimen comprised CD4+ or CD8+ T cells sorted from blood, sampled in a trial of the OX40 agonist ivuxolimab. These receptors all stem from an adult with an advanced solid tumor such as melanoma, head and neck, liver or kidney cancer.

This chain uses TRBV6-1 with TRBJ2-2, with 7 positions matching TRBD2. V lost 8 bases, J lost 6 bases, and 9 bases stayed unmatched. The CDR3 loop spans 14 amino acids. CDR1 MNHNS and CDR2 SASEGT come from the germline V gene. Written as DNA, the CDR3 is TGTGCCAGCGGGAGGGGCGAACCGGCCGGGGAGCTGTTTTTT. Translated: CASGRGEPAGELFF.

The chain combines TRBV7-9 with TRBJ2-1, with 7 bases identical to TRBD2. The germline V gene encodes CDR1 SEHNR and CDR2 FQNEAQ (reference sequence). The V segment lost 5 bases and the J segment 3 bases; nucleotides outside the gene matches: 4. The CDR3 contains 14 residues. The CDR3 bases are TGTGCCAGCAGCCCTGGACTAGACTACAATGAGCAGTTCTTC. This encodes CASSPGLDYNEQFF.

The rearrangement uses TRBV5-1 and TRBJ2-5; D is unresolved. V shed 4 bases and J shed 5 bases, with 12 bases lying between them. There are 13 residues in the CDR3. Looked up from germline, CDR1 is SGHRS and CDR2 is YFSETQ. CDR3 nucleotide sequence: TGCGCCAGCAGCCCTGGCCCGGCGGAGACCCAGTACTTC. Translated: CASSPGPAETQYF.

This clone was found once. The V gene is TRBV2, the J gene TRBJ2-2; 12 bases line up with TRBD2. This CDR3 is built from 14 residues. After removal of 7 bases from V and 5 bases from J, the junction contained 2 bases not matched to a gene. Germline loops: CDR1 SNHLY, CDR2 FYNNEI. The CDR3 coding sequence is TGTGCCAGCACGACTAGCGGGAGTACCGGGGAGCTGTTTTTT. The encoded protein is CASTTSGSTGELFF. Full variable domain (missing parts from reference TRBV2 and TRBJ2-2): EPEVTQTPSHQVTQMGQEVILRCVPISNHLYFYWYRQILGQKVEFLVSFYNNEISEKSEIFDDQFSVERPDGSNFTLKIRSTKLEDSAMYFCASTTSGSTGELFFGEGSRLTVL.

The chain links TRBV9 to TRBJ2-3; D remains ambiguous. Trimming took off 3 bases at V and 0 bases at J, with 11 bases between the two ends. In germline, CDR1 is SGDLS, CDR2 YYNGEE. The CDR3 has 15 residues. CDR3 amino acids: CASSAQTSSTDTQYF. The CDR3 region has the DNA TGTGCCAGCAGCGCCCAAACATCTAGCACAGATACGCAGTATTTT.

This chain joins TRBV19 and TRBJ2-1; possibly TRBD1 or TRBD2 for D (6 bases each). Trimming cost V 1 base and J 3 bases, with 13 bases left between them. The CDR3 spans 16 residues. CDR1 and CDR2 from the germline V gene are LNHDA and SQIVND (reference sequence). CDR3 nucleotide sequence: TGTGCCAGTAGTATAGGGGGGGCAGTTCTCTACAATGAGCAGTTCTTC. Its translation is CASSIGGAVLYNEQFF.

The V call is TRBV7-9, the J call TRBJ2-1, with 12 nucleotides matching TRBD2. The V segment lost 3 bases and the J segment 7 bases; nucleotides outside the gene matches: 13. From germline, CDR1 is SEHNR and CDR2 FQNEAQ (reference sequence). The CDR3 sequence is 18 residues long. The CDR3 spells CASSFRLAGDIASNEQFF. In DNA, the CDR3 is TGTGCCAGCAGCTTTAGACTAGCGGGAGATATCGCGTCAAATGAGCAGTTCTTC. The full variable domain, with the rest looked up from reference TRBV7-9 and TRBJ2-1, is DTGVSQNPRHKITKRGQNVTFRCDPISEHNRLYWYRQTLGQGPEFLTYFQNEAQLEKSRLLSDRFSAERPKGSFSTLEIQRTEQGDSAMYLCASSFRLAGDIASNEQFFGPGTRLTVL.

V usage is TRBV7-3 and J usage is TRBJ2-1, with TRBD1 matching over 9 bases. The V gene end was trimmed by 5 bases and the J gene end by 8 bases; junction bases not matched to a gene: 16. CDR1 is SGHTA and CDR2 is FQGTGA in the germline V gene. The CDR3 has 17 residues. In DNA, the CDR3 is TGTGCCAGCAGCCCGAAGGGTGGACAGGGGAGATCCGATGAGCAGTTCTTC. This sequence encodes CASSPKGGQGRSDEQFF.

V is TRBV10-3 and J is TRBJ2-2; 10 positions match TRBD1. This CDR3 is built from 14 residues. CDR1 and CDR2 from the germline V gene are ENHRY and SYGVKD. V lost 11 bases to trimming and J lost 0 bases; unmatched junction nucleotides: 3. The CDR3 loop is CAVGQGANTGELFF. CDR3 in DNA: TGTGCCGTTGGACAGGGGGCGAACACCGGGGAGCTGTTTTTT.

The V and J genes are TRBV5-1 and TRBJ1-2, with D possibly being TRBD1 (5 bases). V was shortened by 4 bases and J by 1 base, with 8 bases between the two germline ends. Germline V lookup: CDR1 SGHRS, CDR2 YFSETQ. This CDR3 region has 13 residues. DNA for the CDR3: TGCGCCAGCAGCGGGGGTCTTAACTATGGCTACACCTTC. Its protein is CASSGGLNYGYTF.

In this sample, this clone turned up a few times. The chain uses TRBV6-1 and TRBJ2-2; no reliable D call. The CDR3 covers 16 residues. V lost 2 bases and J lost 5, with 15 bases in between. CDR1 and CDR2 (germline): MNHNS, SASEGT. Here the CDR3 DNA reads TGTGCCAGCAGTGAACGCTTAGGGTCGGGTACCGGGGAGCTGTTTTTT. It is translated as CASSERLGSGTGELFF.

J is TRBJ1-1 and V is TRBV18; D not certain. Germline CDR1 reads KGHSH; CDR2 reads LQKENI. This CDR3 region has 13 residues. V gave up 5 bases and J gave up 5 bases, with 12 bases separating them. CDR3 nucleotide sequence: TGTGCCAGCTCAGCGGAGGGAAGGACTGAAGCTTTCTTT. It specifies CASSAEGRTEAFF. Filled out from reference TRBV18 and TRBJ1-1, the complete variable domain reads NAGVMQNPRHLVRRRGQEARLRCSPMKGHSHVYWYRQLPEEGLKFMVYLQKENIIDESGMPKERFSAEFPKEGPSILRIQQVVRGDSAAYFCASSAEGRTEAFFGQGTRLTVV.

The chain joins TRBV6-6 to TRBJ1-2; D perhaps matches TRBD1 (5 bases). This CDR3 contains 15 residues. In germline, CDR1 is MNHNY, CDR2 SVGAGI (reference sequence). V lost 7 bases to trimming and J lost 3 bases, with 18 bases between them. CDR3 region: CASNINWGGYYGYTF. CDR3 DNA sequence: TGTGCCAGCAATATCAACTGGGGCGGCTACTATGGCTACACCTTC.

This chain connects TRBV7-9 to TRBJ2-7; D unresolved. CDR1 and CDR2 from the germline V gene are SEHNR and FQNEAQ (reference sequence). The ends were cut back, 1 base at V and 0 bases at J, with 10 bases in the middle. The CDR3 length is 15 residues. The CDR3 protein is CASSLVKGNSYEQYF. The CDR3 bases are TGTGCCAGCAGCTTAGTAAAAGGTAACTCCTACGAGCAGTACTTC.

A single count supports this clone. CDR3 sequence reads: CATSRDQGYGYTF. DNA of the CDR3: TGTGCCACCAGCAGAGATCAAGGCTATGGCTACACCTTC. V gene TRBV15 combines with J gene TRBJ1-2, with D unresolved. Germline loops: CDR1 LNHNV, CDR2 YYDKDF (reference sequence). V shed 0 bases and J shed 4 bases, with 6 bases lying between them. The CDR3 is 13 residues long.

The chain has TRBV11-3 and TRBJ1-5; D gene unclear. The CDR3 sequence is 13 residues long. Germline V gene data show CDR1 as SGHNT and CDR2 as YENEEA. Trimming stripped 6 bases from V and 4 bases from J, with 10 bases between. The CDR3 spells CASSARVNQPQHF. The CDR3 nucleotides read TGTGCCAGCAGTGCCCGCGTAAATCAGCCCCAGCATTTT.

This chain uses TRBV4-2 with TRBJ2-3; TRBD2 agrees at 9 bases. This CDR3 spans 18 amino acids. Germline-derived CDR1 and CDR2 are LGHNA and YNFKEQ. The junction had 10 bases not matched to a gene; V was cut back by 3 bases and J by 0 bases. The CDR3 sequence is CASSHARLAETSTDTQYF. The CDR3 bases are TGTGCCAGCAGCCATGCCCGACTAGCGGAAACTAGCACAGATACGCAGTATTTT.

V is TRBV18 and J is TRBJ1-4; D gene ambiguous. The CDR3 sequence is 15 residues long. Germline V gives CDR1 KGHSH, CDR2 LQKENI. V dropped 6 bases and J dropped 1 base, with 12 bases sitting between them. Written as DNA, the CDR3 is TGTGCCAGCTCCCCCCCGGGCGGAACTAATGAAAAACTGTTTTTT. Translated: CASSPPGGTNEKLFF.

The chain is built from TRBV2 and TRBJ1-2; a possible D gene is TRBD1 (5 bases). The V gene lost 11 bases and the J gene lost 2 bases, with 18 bases spanning the gap. In germline, CDR1 is SNHLY, CDR2 FYNNEI. The CDR3 contains 14 residues. The CDR3: CAEQWGVSNYGYTF. DNA for the CDR3: TGTGCCGAGCAGTGGGGGGTCTCGAACTATGGCTACACCTTC.

V gene TRBV29-1 combines with J gene TRBJ1-3, with 9 bases lining up with TRBD1. V lost 6 bases and J lost 0; bases outside the gene matches: 6. The CDR3 covers 15 residues. Per the germline V gene, CDR1 is SQVTM and CDR2 is ANQGSEA. The CDR3 bases are TGCAGCGTGAACAGGGGGCTTTTCTCTGGAAACACCATATATTTT. This translates into CSVNRGLFSGNTIYF. Full variable domain (remainder filled in from reference TRBV29-1 and TRBJ1-3): SAVISQKPSRDICQRGTSLTIQCQVDSQVTMMFWYRQQPGQSLTLIATANQGSEATYESGFVIDKFPISRPNLTFSTLTVSNMSPEDSSIYLCSVNRGLFSGNTIYFGEGSWLTVV.

The chain couples TRBV9 to TRBJ2-2, with D maybe TRBD2 (5 bases). This CDR3 contains 16 residues. Trimming stripped 0 bases from V and 1 base from J, with 10 bases between. Germline V gives CDR1 SGDLS, CDR2 YYNGEE. The CDR3 sequence is CASSVEVRENTGELFF. CDR3 DNA: TGTGCCAGCAGCGTAGAGGTCCGGGAGAACACCGGGGAGCTGTTTTTT. The variable domain in full, with the rest retrieved from reference TRBV9 and TRBJ2-2, is DSGVTQTPKHLITATGQRVTLRCSPRSGDLSVYWYQQSLDQGLQFLIQYYNGEERAKGNILERFSAQQFPDLHSELNLSSLELGDSALYFCASSVEVRENTGELFFGEGSRLTVL.